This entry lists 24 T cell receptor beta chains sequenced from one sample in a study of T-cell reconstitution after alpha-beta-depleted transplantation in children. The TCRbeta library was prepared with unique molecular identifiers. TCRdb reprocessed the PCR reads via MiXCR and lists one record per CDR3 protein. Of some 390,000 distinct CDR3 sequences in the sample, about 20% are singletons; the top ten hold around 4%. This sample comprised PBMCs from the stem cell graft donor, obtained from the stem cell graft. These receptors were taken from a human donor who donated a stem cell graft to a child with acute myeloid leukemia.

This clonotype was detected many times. CDR3 DNA: TGTGCCCTTGGACTAGGGGGTGGATACGAGCAGTACTTC. Encoded protein: CALGLGGGYEQYF. J is TRBJ2-7 and V is TRBV10-3, with D possibly being TRBD2 (7 bases). Trimming cost V 11 bases and J 4 bases, with 18 bases left between them. This CDR3 is 13 amino acids long. Germline values: CDR1 ENHRY, CDR2 SYGVKD.

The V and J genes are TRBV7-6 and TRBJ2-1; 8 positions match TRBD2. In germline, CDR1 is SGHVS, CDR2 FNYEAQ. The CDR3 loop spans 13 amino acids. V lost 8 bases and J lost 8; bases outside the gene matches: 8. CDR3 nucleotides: TGTGCCAGCCGAGCCGGGACTAGTGATGAGCAGTTCTTC. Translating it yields CASRAGTSDEQFF.

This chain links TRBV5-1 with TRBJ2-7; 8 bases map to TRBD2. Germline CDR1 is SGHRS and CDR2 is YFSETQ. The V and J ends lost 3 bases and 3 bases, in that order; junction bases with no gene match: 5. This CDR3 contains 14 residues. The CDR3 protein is CASSSAGTSYEQYF. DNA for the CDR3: TGCGCCAGCAGCTCCGCCGGGACTAGCTACGAGCAGTACTTC.

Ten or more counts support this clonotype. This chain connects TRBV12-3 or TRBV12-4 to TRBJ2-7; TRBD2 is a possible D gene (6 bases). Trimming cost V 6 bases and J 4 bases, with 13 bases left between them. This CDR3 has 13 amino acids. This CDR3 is CASSFPGRYEQYF. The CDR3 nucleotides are TGTGCCAGCAGCTTCCCCGGGAGATACGAGCAGTACTTC.

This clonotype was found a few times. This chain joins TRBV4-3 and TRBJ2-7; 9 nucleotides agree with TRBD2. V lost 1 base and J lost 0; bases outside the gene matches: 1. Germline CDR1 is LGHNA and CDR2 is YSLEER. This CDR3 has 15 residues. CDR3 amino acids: CASSQASGASYEQYF. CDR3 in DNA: TGCGCCAGCAGCCAAGCTAGCGGGGCCTCCTACGAGCAGTACTTC.

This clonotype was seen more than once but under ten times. The CDR3 region is CASSLDLAGTPVYNEQFF. DNA of the CDR3: TGTGCCAGCAGCTTAGACCTAGCGGGAACCCCCGTCTACAATGAGCAGTTCTTC. The chain links TRBV11-1 to TRBJ2-1; 9 nucleotides agree with TRBD2. With V trimmed by 1 base and J by 3 bases, 10 bases remained unmatched. This CDR3 has 18 amino acids. Germline CDR1 reads SGHAT; CDR2 reads FQDESV (reference sequence).

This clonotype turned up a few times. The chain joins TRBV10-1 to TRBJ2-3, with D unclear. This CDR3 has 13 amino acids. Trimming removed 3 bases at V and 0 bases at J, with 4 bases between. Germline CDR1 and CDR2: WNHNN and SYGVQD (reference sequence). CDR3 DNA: TGCGCCAGCAGTGACCAGAGCACAGATACGCAGTATTTT. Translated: CASSDQSTDTQYF.

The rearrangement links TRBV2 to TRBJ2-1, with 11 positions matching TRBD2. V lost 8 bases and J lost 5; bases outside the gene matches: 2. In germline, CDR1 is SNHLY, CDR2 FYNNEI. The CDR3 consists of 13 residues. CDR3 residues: CASLAGGHNEQFF. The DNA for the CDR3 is TGTGCCAGCCTAGCGGGAGGTCACAATGAGCAGTTCTTC.

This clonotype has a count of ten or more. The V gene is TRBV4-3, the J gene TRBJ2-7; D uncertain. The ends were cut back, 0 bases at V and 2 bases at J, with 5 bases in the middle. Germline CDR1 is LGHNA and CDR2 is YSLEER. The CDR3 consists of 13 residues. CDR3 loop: CASSQDSTYEQYF. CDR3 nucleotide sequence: TGCGCCAGCAGCCAAGATAGTACCTACGAGCAGTACTTC.

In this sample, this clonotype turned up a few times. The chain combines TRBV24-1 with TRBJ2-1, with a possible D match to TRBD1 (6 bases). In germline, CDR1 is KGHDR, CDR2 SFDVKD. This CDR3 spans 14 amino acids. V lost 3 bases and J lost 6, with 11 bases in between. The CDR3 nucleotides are TGTGCCACCAGTGATCAAGGGGGACCCAATGAGCAGTTCTTC. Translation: CATSDQGGPNEQFF.

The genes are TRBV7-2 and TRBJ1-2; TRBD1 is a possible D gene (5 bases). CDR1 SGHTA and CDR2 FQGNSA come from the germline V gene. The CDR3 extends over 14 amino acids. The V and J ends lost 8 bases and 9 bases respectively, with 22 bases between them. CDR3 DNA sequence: TGTGCCAGCTCCCTTCACCTCGCAGGGCCAAGCTACACCTTC. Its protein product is CASSLHLAGPSYTF. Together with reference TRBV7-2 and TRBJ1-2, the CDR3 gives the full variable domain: GAGVSQSPSNKVTEKGKDVELRCDPISGHTALYWYRQSLGQGLEFLIYFQGNSAPDKSGLPSDRFSAERTGGSVSTLTIQRTQQEDSAVYLCASSLHLAGPSYTFGSGTRLTVV.

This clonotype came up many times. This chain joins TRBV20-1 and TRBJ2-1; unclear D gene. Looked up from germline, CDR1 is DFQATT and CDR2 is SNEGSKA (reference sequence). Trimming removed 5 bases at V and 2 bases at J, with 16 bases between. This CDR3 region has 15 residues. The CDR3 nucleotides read TGCAGTGCTGAATATGGTTCCCGACCCTACAATGAGCAGTTCTTC. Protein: CSAEYGSRPYNEQFF.

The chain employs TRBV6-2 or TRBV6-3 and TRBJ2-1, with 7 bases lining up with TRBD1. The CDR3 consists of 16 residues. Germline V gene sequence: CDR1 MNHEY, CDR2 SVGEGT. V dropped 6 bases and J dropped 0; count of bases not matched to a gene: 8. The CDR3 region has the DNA TGTGCCAGCAGCCCCTTCCGGGACAGCTCCTACAATGAGCAGTTCTTC. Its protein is CASSPFRDSSYNEQFF.

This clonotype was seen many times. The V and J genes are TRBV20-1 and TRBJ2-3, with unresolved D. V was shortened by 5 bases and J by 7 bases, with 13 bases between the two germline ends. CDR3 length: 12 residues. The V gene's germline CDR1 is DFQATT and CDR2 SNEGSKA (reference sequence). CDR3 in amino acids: CSAGTLGNTQYF. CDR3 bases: TGCAGTGCTGGTACCTTAGGTAATACGCAGTATTTT.

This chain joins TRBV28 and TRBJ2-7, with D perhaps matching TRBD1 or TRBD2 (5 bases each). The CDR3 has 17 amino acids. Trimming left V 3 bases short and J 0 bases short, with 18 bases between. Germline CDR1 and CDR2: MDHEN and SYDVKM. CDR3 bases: TGTGCCAGCAGTTTCTTAGGGACCATCTCCGTCTCCTACGAGCAGTACTTC. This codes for CASSFLGTISVSYEQYF. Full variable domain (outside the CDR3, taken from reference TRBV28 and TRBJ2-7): DVKVTQSSRYLVKRTGEKVFLECVQDMDHENMFWYRQDPGLGLRLIYFSYDVKMKEKGDIPEGYSVSREKKERFSLILESASTNQTSMYLCASSFLGTISVSYEQYFGPGTRLTVT.

CDR3 sequence reads: CASSLMGQGAETQYF. CDR3 in DNA: TGTGCCAGCAGCTTAATGGGCCAGGGTGCGGAGACCCAGTACTTC. The rearrangement uses TRBV13 and TRBJ2-5; perhaps TRBD1 as D (5 bases). The CDR3 totals 15 residues. Trimming shortened V by 2 bases and J by 5 bases, and 15 bases separated the two germline ends. Germline CDR1 PRHDT, CDR2 FYEKMQ (reference sequence).

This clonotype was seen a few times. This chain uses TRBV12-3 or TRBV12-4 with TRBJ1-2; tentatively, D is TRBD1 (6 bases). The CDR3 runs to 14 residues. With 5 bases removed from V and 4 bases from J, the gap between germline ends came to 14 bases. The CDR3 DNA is TGTGCCAGCAGTCAGGCAGGGGCCGGCTATGGCTACACCTTC. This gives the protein CASSQAGAGYGYTF.

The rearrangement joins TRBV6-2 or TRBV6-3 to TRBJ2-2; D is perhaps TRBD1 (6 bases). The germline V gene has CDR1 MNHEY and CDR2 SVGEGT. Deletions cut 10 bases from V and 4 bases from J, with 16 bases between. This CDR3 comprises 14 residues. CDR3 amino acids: CATKTGRGTGELFF. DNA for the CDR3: TGTGCCACAAAGACAGGACGGGGCACCGGGGAGCTGTTTTTT.

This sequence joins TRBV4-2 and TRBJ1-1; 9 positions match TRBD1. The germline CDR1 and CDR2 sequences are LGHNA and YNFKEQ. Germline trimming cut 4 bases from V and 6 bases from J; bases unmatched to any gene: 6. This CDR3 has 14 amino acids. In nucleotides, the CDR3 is TGTGCCAGCAGCCTGGGACAGGGCAGGTCTGAAGCTTTCTTT. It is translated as CASSLGQGRSEAFF.

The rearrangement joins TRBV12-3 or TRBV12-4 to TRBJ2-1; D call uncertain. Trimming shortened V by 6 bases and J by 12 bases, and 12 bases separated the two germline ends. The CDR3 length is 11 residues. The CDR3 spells CASREYLSQFF. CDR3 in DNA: TGTGCCAGCAGAGAATACTTATCGCAGTTCTTC.

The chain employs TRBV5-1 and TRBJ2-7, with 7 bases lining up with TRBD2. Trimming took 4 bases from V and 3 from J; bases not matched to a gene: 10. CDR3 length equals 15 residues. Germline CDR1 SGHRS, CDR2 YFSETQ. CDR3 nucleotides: TGCGCCAGCAGCAGAAGCGCGGGAGAGTTCTACGAGCAGTACTTC. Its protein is CASSRSAGEFYEQYF. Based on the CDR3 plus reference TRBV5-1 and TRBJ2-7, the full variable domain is KAGVTQTPRYLIKTRGQQVTLSCSPISGHRSVSWYQQTPGQGLQFLFEYFSETQRNKGNFPGRFSGRQFSNSRSEMNVSTLELGDSALYLCASSRSAGEFYEQYFGPGTRLTVT.

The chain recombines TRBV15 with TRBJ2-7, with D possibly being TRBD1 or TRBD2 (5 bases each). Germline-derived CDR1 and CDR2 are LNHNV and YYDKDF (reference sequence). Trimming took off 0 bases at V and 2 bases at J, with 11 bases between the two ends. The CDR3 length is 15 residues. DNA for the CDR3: TGTGCCACCAGCAGAGATCGGGACCCAGCCTACGAGCAGTACTTC. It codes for CATSRDRDPAYEQYF. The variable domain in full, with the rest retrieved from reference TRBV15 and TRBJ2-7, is DAMVIQNPRYQVTQFGKPVTLSCSQTLNHNVMYWYQQKSSQAPKLLFHYYDKDFNNEADTPDNFQSRRPNTSFCFLDIRSPGLGDTAMYLCATSRDRDPAYEQYFGPGTRLTVT.

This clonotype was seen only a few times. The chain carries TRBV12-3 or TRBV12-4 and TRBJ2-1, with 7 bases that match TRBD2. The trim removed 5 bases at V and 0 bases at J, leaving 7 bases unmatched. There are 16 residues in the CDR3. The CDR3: CASSPSGLPSYNEQFF. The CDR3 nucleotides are TGTGCCAGCAGTCCTTCGGGACTACCCTCCTACAATGAGCAGTTCTTC.

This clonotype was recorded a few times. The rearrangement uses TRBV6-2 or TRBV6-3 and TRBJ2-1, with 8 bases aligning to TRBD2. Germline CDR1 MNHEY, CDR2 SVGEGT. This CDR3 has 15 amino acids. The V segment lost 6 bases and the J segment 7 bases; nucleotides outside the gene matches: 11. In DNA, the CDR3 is TGTGCCAGCAGGCCGGGACTAGGTCTCTGGAATGAGCAGTTCTTC. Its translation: CASRPGLGLWNEQFF.